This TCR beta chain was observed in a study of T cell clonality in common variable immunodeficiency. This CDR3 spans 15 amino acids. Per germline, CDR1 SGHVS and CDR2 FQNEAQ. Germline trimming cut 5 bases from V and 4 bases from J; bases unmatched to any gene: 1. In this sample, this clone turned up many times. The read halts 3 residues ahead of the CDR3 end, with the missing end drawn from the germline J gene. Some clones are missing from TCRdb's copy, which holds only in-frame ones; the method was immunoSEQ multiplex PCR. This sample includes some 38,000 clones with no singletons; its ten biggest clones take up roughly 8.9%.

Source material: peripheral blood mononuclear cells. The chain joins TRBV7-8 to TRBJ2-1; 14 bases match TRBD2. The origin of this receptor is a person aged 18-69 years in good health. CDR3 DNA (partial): TGTGCCAGCAGCGGGACTAGCGGGAGTTACAATGAG. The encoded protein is CASSGTSGSYNE. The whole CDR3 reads CASSGTSGSYNEQFF.